One and the same sample provided the 30 T cell receptor beta chains below, sequenced in a study of T cell clones after liver transplantation. TCRbeta sequences of proliferating CFSE-low MLR cells were labeled alloreactive. These TCRs are of unknown antigen specificity. Assay: immunoSEQ multiplex PCR; the TCRdb copy retains only in-frame clones and omits some. The sample contains 5,000 or so clones, just over 40% of which appear only once. Material for sequencing was CD4+ T cells from cultured PBMCs. Receptors originate from a human patient who received a liver transplant. Some T cells may have come from the graft donor.

This clone was seen only a few times. CDR3 sequence reads: CASSHLGSATQYF. The CDR3 DNA follows: TGTGCCAGCAGTCATCTGGGATCCGCTACGCAGTATTTT. The chain has TRBV28 and TRBJ2-3; D gene ambiguous. The V end lost 5 bases, the J end lost 8 bases, and 14 bases lay between the germline ends. In germline, CDR1 is MDHEN, CDR2 SYDVKM. This CDR3 has 13 amino acids.

The chain links TRBV5-1 to TRBJ1-1; perhaps TRBD1 as D (6 bases). The germline gives CDR1 SGHRS, CDR2 YFSETQ. The CDR3 is made up of 12 amino acids. Trimming removed 5 bases at V and 3 bases at J, with 8 bases between. The CDR3 DNA reads TGCGCCAGCAGTAGGACAGACACTGAAGCTTTCTTT. Encoded protein: CASSRTDTEAFF.

The chain combines TRBV2 with TRBJ2-1; D gene uncertain. V was trimmed by 8 bases and J by 1 base, leaving 9 bases between them. Germline CDR1 and CDR2: SNHLY and FYNNEI. The CDR3 has 13 residues. The chain's CDR3 is CASLPRSYNEQFF. The DNA of the CDR3 is TGTGCCAGCCTCCCACGGTCCTACAATGAGCAGTTCTTC.

The chain uses TRBV7-3 and TRBJ1-2; possible D gene TRBD1, 6 bases. The V end lost 5 bases, the J end lost 6 bases, and 19 bases lay between the germline ends. This CDR3 spans 15 amino acids. Germline lookup yields CDR1 SGHTA and CDR2 FQGTGA. The CDR3 reads CASSPGYRAIDGYTF. The CDR3 DNA reads TGTGCCAGCAGCCCCGGTTACAGGGCGATCGATGGCTACACCTTC.

The rearrangement links TRBV15 to TRBJ1-2, with D unresolved. The ends were cut back, 0 bases at V and 8 bases at J, with 13 bases in the middle. The germline CDR1 and CDR2 sequences are LNHNV and YYDKDF (reference sequence). The length of the CDR3 is 14 residues. CDR3 nucleotides: TGTGCCACCAGCAGAGATTGGAACCTCGACGGCTACACCTTC. It specifies CATSRDWNLDGYTF.

This clone appeared a few times. The rearrangement joins TRBV28 to TRBJ1-4, with 7 bases matching TRBD1. The V and J ends lost 5 bases and 3 bases, in that order; junction bases with no gene match: 6. The CDR3 has 15 residues. The germline V gene encodes CDR1 MDHEN and CDR2 SYDVKM. The CDR3 sequence: CASSQRGQANEKLFF. Written as DNA, the CDR3 is TGTGCCAGCAGTCAAAGGGGGCAGGCTAATGAAAAACTGTTTTTT.

This chain links TRBV6-1 with TRBJ1-1; 8 positions agree with TRBD1. The germline V gene has CDR1 MNHNS and CDR2 SASEGT. V shed 6 bases and J 1 base; nucleotides not matched to a gene: 1. This CDR3 contains 13 residues. CDR3 sequence: CASRGTGNTEAFF. The CDR3 coding sequence is TGTGCCAGCAGAGGGACAGGGAACACTGAAGCTTTCTTT.

This chain joins TRBV4-1 and TRBJ2-1, with D perhaps assigned TRBD1 or TRBD2 (5 bases each). The ends were cut back, 3 bases at V and 5 bases at J, with 17 bases in the middle. Germline V gene data show CDR1 as MGHRA and CDR2 as YSYEKL. This CDR3 is 16 amino acids long. CDR3 DNA: TGCGCCAGCAGCCAGAAGAGGGGTCTTCGAAACAATGAGCAGTTCTTC. It encodes CASSQKRGLRNNEQFF.

Judged by abundance, this clone is medium-sized (0.01 to 0.1%). The chain links TRBV30 to TRBJ2-3; no firm D call. Trimming took off 1 base at V and 4 bases at J, with 12 bases between the two ends. Germline CDR1 reads GTSNPN; CDR2 reads SVGIG (reference sequence). The CDR3 has 14 amino acids. The CDR3 region is CAWSESPVSDTQYF. CDR3 DNA sequence: TGTGCCTGGAGTGAGAGCCCCGTATCAGATACGCAGTATTTT. The full variable domain, rest sourced from reference TRBV30 and TRBJ2-3, is SQTIHQWPATLVQPVGSPLSLECTVEGTSNPNLYWYRQAAGRGLQLLFYSVGIGQISSEVPQNLSASRPQDRQFILSSKKLLLSDSGFYLCAWSESPVSDTQYFGPGTRLTVL.

This clone has a handful of counts. This rearrangement joins TRBV28 to TRBJ1-2; D uncertain. This CDR3 contains 16 residues. Germline CDR1 MDHEN, CDR2 SYDVKM. The V end was cut by 3 bases, the J end by 0 bases, with 14 bases between. CDR3 coding DNA: TGTGCCAGCAGTTTGAGCGACAAGAAGGCTAACTATGGCTACACCTTC. It specifies CASSLSDKKANYGYTF.

In its sample, this clone is medium-sized. At the DNA level, this CDR3 is encoded by other sequences in the same sample as well. The V and J genes are TRBV27 and TRBJ2-4; possibly TRBD2 for D (5 bases). The CDR3 sequence is 13 residues long. V was pared by 5 bases and J by 9 bases, with 14 bases between. Germline CDR1 reads MNHEY; CDR2 reads SMNVEV (reference sequence). The CDR3 DNA follows: TGTGCCAGCAGTCTTACTAGAATGGGCATTCAGTACTTC. As protein: CASSLTRMGIQYF.

J is TRBJ2-1 and V is TRBV7-9; the D is unclear. The CDR3 loop spans 14 amino acids. V was trimmed by 4 bases and J by 1 base, leaving 8 bases between them. Germline V gene data show CDR1 as SEHNR and CDR2 as FQNEAQ (reference sequence). For the CDR3, the DNA is TGTGCCAGCAGCTCGACGCAGTCCTACAATGAGCAGTTCTTC. Translating it yields CASSSTQSYNEQFF.

This clone is judged medium-sized. V is TRBV6-5 and J is TRBJ2-3; weak D call: TRBD1 (6 bases). The germline V and J ends were trimmed by 3 bases and 4 bases, with 11 bases remaining between them. The CDR3 extends over 14 amino acids. Germline CDR1 is MNHEY and CDR2 is SVGAGI. The CDR3: CASSYQGHPDTQYF. As DNA, the CDR3 is TGTGCCAGCAGTTATCAGGGACACCCAGATACGCAGTATTTT.

By sample share, this clone is medium-sized. This chain uses TRBV9 with TRBJ1-1; 8 bases are shared with TRBD1. Trimming at V came to 2 bases and at J to 1 base, leaving 4 bases not matched to a gene. The germline V gene has CDR1 SGDLS and CDR2 YYNGEE. The CDR3 contains 15 residues. The CDR3 sequence: CASSVQQGENTEAFF. CDR3 nucleotides: TGTGCCAGCAGCGTTCAACAGGGGGAGAACACTGAAGCTTTCTTT.

V is TRBV19 and J is TRBJ2-3; TRBD1 might be the D (7 bases). V lost 7 bases, J lost 2 bases, and 22 bases lay in between. Germline values: CDR1 LNHDA, CDR2 SQIVND (reference sequence). The CDR3 runs 17 residues. DNA of the CDR3: TGTGCCAGTACATTCCGGAGGGGGCGAGACATCACAGATACGCAGTATTTT. The encoded protein is CASTFRRGRDITDTQYF.

This chain joins TRBV19 and TRBJ1-1; possibly TRBD1 for D (6 bases). Germline CDR1 LNHDA, CDR2 SQIVND (reference sequence). Trimming pared 5 bases from V and 5 bases from J, leaving 12 bases between. CDR3 length: 13 amino acids. CDR3 in DNA: TGTGCCAGTAGTGAACAGGGTTTTACTGAAGCTTTCTTT. Protein: CASSEQGFTEAFF.

The chain has TRBV18 and TRBJ2-3; possible D gene TRBD2, 6 bases. The CDR3 length is 15 residues. V was trimmed by 6 bases and J by 0 bases, leaving 13 bases between them. CDR1 is KGHSH, CDR2 LQKENI, per germline. The CDR3, as DNA: TGTGCCAGCTCTCCCAGCGGGCATAGCACAGATACGCAGTATTTT. Translation: CASSPSGHSTDTQYF.

Remarks on this clone: Possible read error: a much larger clone is one base away. In the same sample, other DNA sequences code for this CDR3. The rearrangement joins TRBV18 to TRBJ2-7, with D hard to call. CDR1 is KGHSH, CDR2 LQKENI, per germline. This CDR3 spans 13 amino acids. The CDR3 DNA sequence: TGTGCCAGCTCACCCCCGAGCTCCTACGAGCAGTACTTT. It yields the protein CASSPPSSYEQYF.

By proportion, this clone is hyperexpanded. The genes are TRBV6-5 and TRBJ2-7, with D perhaps matching TRBD1 or TRBD2 (5 bases each). This CDR3 has 13 amino acids. The germline gives CDR1 MNHEY, CDR2 SVGAGI. Deletions cut 5 bases from V and 1 base from J, with 9 bases between. CDR3 in amino acids: CASSRGLSYEQYF. The CDR3 DNA reads as TGTGCCAGCAGTCGGGGCTTGTCCTACGAGCAGTACTTC.

This clone counts as medium-sized. The chain has TRBV18 and TRBJ2-5, with D uncertain. Germline V gene lookup returns CDR1 KGHSH and CDR2 LQKENI. The V end was cut by 3 bases, the J end by 4 bases, with 18 bases between. The CDR3 is 16 amino acids. For the CDR3, the DNA is TGTGCCAGCTCACCTAACCTTGGCAGTCAAGGAGAGACCCAGTACTTC. Protein: CASSPNLGSQGETQYF.

This clone occurred a few times. The J gene is TRBJ1-5, the V gene TRBV6-5; 7 nucleotides line up with TRBD1. CDR3 length: 15 residues. V lost 6 bases to trimming and J lost 0 bases; unmatched junction nucleotides: 5. Germline CDR1 and CDR2: MNHEY and SVGAGI. As DNA, the CDR3 is TGTGCCAGCAGACATGACAGGGATAGCAATCAGCCCCAGCATTTT. Translation: CASRHDRDSNQPQHF.

The rearrangement links TRBV6-1 to TRBJ2-7, with 8 nucleotides matching TRBD1. Trimming took 5 bases from V and 5 from J; bases not matched to a gene: 11. Germline CDR1 reads MNHNS; CDR2 reads SASEGT. The CDR3 is made up of 15 amino acids. The CDR3 sequence is CASSSAGTGSHEQYF. DNA of the CDR3: TGTGCCAGCAGTTCCGCCGGGACAGGATCGCACGAGCAGTACTTC.

This clone is a singleton in its sample. The chain recombines TRBV27 with TRBJ1-1; no firm D call. The germline V gene has CDR1 MNHEY and CDR2 SMNVEV (reference sequence). The CDR3 length is 15 residues. Deletions cut 2 bases from V and 4 bases from J, with 14 bases between. CDR3 sequence: CASSLRAVGSTEAFF. In DNA, the CDR3 is TGTGCCAGCAGTTTAAGGGCGGTGGGGAGCACTGAAGCTTTCTTT.

This rearrangement joins TRBV5-6 to TRBJ1-4, with D perhaps matching TRBD1 (5 bases). Germline V CDR1 and CDR2: SGHDT, YYEEEE. This CDR3 is built from 14 residues. V was trimmed by 4 bases and J by 2 bases, leaving 9 bases between them. CDR3 sequence reads: CASSLRQTNEKLFF. The CDR3, as DNA: TGTGCCAGCAGCCTGAGACAGACTAATGAAAAACTGTTTTTT.

J is TRBJ1-2 and V is TRBV16; D ambiguous. The CDR3 extends over 17 amino acids. CDR1 and CDR2 (germline): KGHSY, FQNENV. V was trimmed by 5 bases and J by 4 bases, leaving 23 bases between them. The CDR3 DNA reads TGTGCCAGCAGCAGTATTTTGATCGTTAGAAAGACCTATGGCTACACCTTC. Encoded protein: CASSSILIVRKTYGYTF.

In this sample, this clone turned up a few times. The chain combines TRBV19 with TRBJ1-5, with 7 bases identical to TRBD1. Germline CDR1 reads LNHDA; CDR2 reads SQIVND (reference sequence). The CDR3 contains 15 residues. V dropped 3 bases and J dropped 5; count of bases not matched to a gene: 7. CDR3 sequence: CASSMETGYHQPQHF. CDR3 DNA sequence: TGTGCCAGTAGTATGGAGACAGGGTATCATCAGCCCCAGCATTTT.

The CDR3 sequence: CASSLLSGANVLTF. In DNA, the CDR3 is TGCGCCAGCAGCCTACTCTCTGGGGCCAACGTCCTGACTTTC. The chain has TRBV5-1 and TRBJ2-6, with D uncertain. V was pared by 4 bases and J by 0 bases, with 5 bases between. The CDR3 runs to 14 residues. Germline V lookup: CDR1 SGHRS, CDR2 YFSETQ.

The chain uses TRBV19 and TRBJ1-3; TRBD1 agrees at 9 bases. V dropped 10 bases and J dropped 1; count of bases not matched to a gene: 14. Per germline, CDR1 LNHDA and CDR2 SQIVND (reference sequence). The CDR3 sequence is 17 residues long. The DNA for the CDR3 is TGTGCCACCCTTTGGAGGGACAGGGATGGGTCTGGAAACACCATATATTTT. Translating it yields CATLWRDRDGSGNTIYF.

This clone was seen a few times. This same CDR3 is encoded by further DNA sequences in the sample. The chain links TRBV9 to TRBJ2-7; D ambiguous. Germline-derived CDR1 and CDR2 are SGDLS and YYNGEE. There are 14 residues in the CDR3. Between the trimmed V and J ends, which lost 1 base and 2 bases, there was a span of 10 bases. Written as DNA, the CDR3 is TGTGCCAGCAGCGTACAAGGGTTACCCTACGAGCAGTACTTC. Translating it yields CASSVQGLPYEQYF.

In this sample, this clone turned up a few times. The chain couples TRBV7-6 to TRBJ1-5; D might be TRBD1 (5 bases). The germline V and J ends were trimmed by 2 bases and 5 bases, with 19 bases remaining between them. Germline V lookup: CDR1 SGHVS, CDR2 FNYEAQ. This CDR3 comprises 17 residues. The CDR3 reads CASSLYPPGAGDQPQHF. The CDR3, as DNA: TGTGCCAGCAGCTTATATCCCCCCGGGGCGGGCGATCAGCCCCAGCATTTT. Using reference TRBV7-6 and TRBJ1-5 for the parts outside the CDR3, the full variable domain is GAGVSQSPRYKVTKRGQDVALRCDPISGHVSLYWYRQALGQGPEFLTYFNYEAQQDKSGLPNDRFSAERPEGSISTLTIQRTEQRDSAMYRCASSLYPPGAGDQPQHFGDGTRLSIL.